This TCR beta chain was retrieved from a study of blood T cell repertoires in COVID-19. The CDR3 has 11 amino acids. V gave up 3 bases and J gave up 4 bases, with 3 bases separating them. Germline CDR1 is MDHEN and CDR2 is SYDVKM. Source study methods: Reference gene primer amplification in the assay estimated nucleated cell counts. The method was immunoSEQ multiplex PCR; TCRdb's version includes in-frame clones alone and lacks a portion of them. V and J calls and clone size are those listed in that table; D and trimming were worked out from the DNA. The sample consists of 250,000 to 350,000 clones, around nine tenths of them appearing once. This clone was found a few times.

This clonotype was sampled from a woman aged 55-70 years with acute or convalescent COVID-19. The chain uses TRBV28 and TRBJ1-2, with D unresolved. Sequencing used peripheral blood. CDR3 region: CASSFIYGYTF. The CDR3 DNA is TGTGCCAGCAGTTTCATCTATGGCTACACCTTC.